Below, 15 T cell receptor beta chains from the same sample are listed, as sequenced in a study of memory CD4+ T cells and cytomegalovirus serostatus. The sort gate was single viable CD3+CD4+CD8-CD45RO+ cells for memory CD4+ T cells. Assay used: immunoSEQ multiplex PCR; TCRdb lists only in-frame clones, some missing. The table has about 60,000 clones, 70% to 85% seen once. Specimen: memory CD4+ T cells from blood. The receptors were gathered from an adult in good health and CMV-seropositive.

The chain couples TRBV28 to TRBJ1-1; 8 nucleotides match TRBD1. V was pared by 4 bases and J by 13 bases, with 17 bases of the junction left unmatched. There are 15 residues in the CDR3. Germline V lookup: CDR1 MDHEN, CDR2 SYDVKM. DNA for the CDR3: TGTGCCAGCAGTTATACTTCCGGGACAGGCCCCGGAGGTTTCTTT. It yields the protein CASSYTSGTGPGGFF.

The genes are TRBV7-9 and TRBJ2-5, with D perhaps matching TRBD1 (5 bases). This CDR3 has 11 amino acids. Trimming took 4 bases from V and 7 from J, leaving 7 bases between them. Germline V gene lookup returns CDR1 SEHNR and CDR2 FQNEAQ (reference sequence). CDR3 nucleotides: TGTGCCAGCAGCTCTACAGGGACCCAGTACTTC. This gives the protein CASSSTGTQYF.

This chain's CDR3 is CASSLIPSGSRLWEQYF. In nucleotides, the CDR3 is TGTGCCAGCAGCTTAATCCCTAGCGGGAGTCGTTTGTGGGAGCAGTACTTC. The rearrangement links TRBV7-3 to TRBJ2-7; 10 nucleotides align to TRBD2. Germline CDR1 reads SGHTA; CDR2 reads FQGTGA. V lost 1 base to trimming and J lost 7 bases; unmatched junction nucleotides: 13. The length of the CDR3 is 17 residues.

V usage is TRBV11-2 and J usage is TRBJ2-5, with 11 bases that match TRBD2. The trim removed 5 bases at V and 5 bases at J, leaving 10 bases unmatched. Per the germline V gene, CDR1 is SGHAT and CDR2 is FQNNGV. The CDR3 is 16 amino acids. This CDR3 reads CASSRRLAGSGETQYF. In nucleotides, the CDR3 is TGTGCCAGCAGCCGCCGACTAGCGGGAAGCGGGGAGACCCAGTACTTC.

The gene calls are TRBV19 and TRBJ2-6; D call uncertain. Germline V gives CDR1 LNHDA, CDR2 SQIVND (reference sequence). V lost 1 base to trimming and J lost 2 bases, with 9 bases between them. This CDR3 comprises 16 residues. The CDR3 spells CASSIGRIPGANVLTF. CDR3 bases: TGTGCCAGTAGTATAGGCAGGATCCCTGGGGCCAACGTCCTGACTTTC.

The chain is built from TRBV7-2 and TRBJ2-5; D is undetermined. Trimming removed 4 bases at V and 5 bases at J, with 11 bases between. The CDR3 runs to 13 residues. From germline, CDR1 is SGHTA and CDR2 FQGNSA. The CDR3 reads CASSSRRRETQYF. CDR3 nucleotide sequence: TGTGCCAGCAGCTCAAGACGACGCGAGACCCAGTACTTC.

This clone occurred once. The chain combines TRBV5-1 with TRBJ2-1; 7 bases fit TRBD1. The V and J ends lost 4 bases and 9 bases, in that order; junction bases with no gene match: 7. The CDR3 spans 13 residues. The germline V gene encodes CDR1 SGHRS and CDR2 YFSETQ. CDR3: CASSATGPGEQFF. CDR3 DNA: TGCGCCAGCAGCGCGACAGGGCCCGGTGAGCAGTTCTTC.

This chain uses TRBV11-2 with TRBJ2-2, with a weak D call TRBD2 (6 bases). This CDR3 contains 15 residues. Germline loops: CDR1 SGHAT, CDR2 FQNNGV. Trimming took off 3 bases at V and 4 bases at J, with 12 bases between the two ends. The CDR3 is CASSFRRDFTGELFF. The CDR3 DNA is TGTGCCAGCAGCTTCAGAAGGGACTTCACCGGGGAGCTGTTTTTT. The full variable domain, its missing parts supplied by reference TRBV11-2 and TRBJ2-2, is EAGVAQSPRYKIIEKRQSVAFWCNPISGHATLYWYQQILGQGPKLLIQFQNNGVVDDSQLPKDRFSAERLKGVDSTLKIQPAKLEDSAVYLCASSFRRDFTGELFFGEGSRLTVL.

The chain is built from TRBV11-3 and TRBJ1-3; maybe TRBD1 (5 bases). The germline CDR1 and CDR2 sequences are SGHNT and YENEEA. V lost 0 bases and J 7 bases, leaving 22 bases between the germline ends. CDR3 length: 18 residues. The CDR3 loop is CASSLDLGGAALRNTIYF. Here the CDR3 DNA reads TGTGCCAGCAGCTTAGATCTTGGCGGGGCGGCCCTCCGGAACACCATATATTTT.

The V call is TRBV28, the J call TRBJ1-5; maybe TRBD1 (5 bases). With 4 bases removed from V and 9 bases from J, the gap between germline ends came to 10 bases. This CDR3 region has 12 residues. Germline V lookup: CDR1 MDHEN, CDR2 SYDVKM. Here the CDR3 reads CASSSRVVPQHF. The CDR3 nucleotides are TGTGCCAGCAGTTCCAGGGTAGTGCCCCAGCATTTT.

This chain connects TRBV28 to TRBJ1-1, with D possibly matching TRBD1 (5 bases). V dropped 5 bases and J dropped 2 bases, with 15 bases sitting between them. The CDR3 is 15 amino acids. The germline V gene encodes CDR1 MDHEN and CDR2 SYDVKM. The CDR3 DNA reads TGTGCCAGCAGTCGATTAGGGGCCTTAAACACTGAAGCTTTCTTT. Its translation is CASSRLGALNTEAFF.

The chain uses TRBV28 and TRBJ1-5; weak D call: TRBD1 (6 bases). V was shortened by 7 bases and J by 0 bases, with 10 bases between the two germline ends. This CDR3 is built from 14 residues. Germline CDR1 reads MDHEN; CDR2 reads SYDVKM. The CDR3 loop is CASIQDSSNQPQHF. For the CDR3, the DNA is TGTGCCAGCATCCAGGACAGTAGCAATCAGCCCCAGCATTTT.

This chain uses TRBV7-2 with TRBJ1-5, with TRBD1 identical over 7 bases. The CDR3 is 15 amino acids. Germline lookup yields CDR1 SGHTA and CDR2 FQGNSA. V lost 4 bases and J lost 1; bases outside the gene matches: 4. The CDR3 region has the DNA TGTGCCAGCAGCTCACAGGGGTGGAGCAATCAGCCCCAGCATTTT. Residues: CASSSQGWSNQPQHF.

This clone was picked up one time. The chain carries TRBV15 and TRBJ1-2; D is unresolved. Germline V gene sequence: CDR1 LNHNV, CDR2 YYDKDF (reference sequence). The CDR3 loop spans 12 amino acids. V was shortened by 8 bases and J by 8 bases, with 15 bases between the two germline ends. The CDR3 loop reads CATSAPSVGYTF. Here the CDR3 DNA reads TGTGCCACCTCGGCCCCCAGCGTGGGCTACACCTTC.

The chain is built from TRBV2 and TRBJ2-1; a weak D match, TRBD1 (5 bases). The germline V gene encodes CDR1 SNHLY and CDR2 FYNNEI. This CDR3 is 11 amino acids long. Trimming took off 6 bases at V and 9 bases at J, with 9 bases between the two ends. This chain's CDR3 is CASRAGPEQFF. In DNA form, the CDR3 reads TGTGCCAGCAGGGCAGGGCCTGAGCAGTTCTTC.